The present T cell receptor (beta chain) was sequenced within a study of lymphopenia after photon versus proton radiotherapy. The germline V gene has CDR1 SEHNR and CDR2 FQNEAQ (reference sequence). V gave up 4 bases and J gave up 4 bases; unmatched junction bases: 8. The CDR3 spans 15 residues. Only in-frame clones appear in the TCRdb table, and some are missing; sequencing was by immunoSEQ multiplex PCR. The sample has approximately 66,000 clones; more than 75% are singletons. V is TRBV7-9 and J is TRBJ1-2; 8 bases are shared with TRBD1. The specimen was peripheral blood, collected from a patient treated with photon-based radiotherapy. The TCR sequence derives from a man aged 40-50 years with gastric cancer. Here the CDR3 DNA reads TGTGCCAGCAGCTCCCACAGGGGGGACCTCTATGGCTACACCTTC. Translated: CASSSHRGDLYGYTF. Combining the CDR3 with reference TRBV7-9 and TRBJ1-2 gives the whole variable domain DTGVSQNPRHKITKRGQNVTFRCDPISEHNRLYWYRQTLGQGPEFLTYFQNEAQLEKSRLLSDRFSAERPKGSFSTLEIQRTEQGDSAMYLCASSSHRGDLYGYTFGSGTRLTVV.